This T cell receptor (beta chain) stems from a study of T cells after yellow fever vaccination. The wider study: For low cell numbers, libraries were made with SMART-Seq v4 Ultra Low Input.

By 5'RACE template switching, TCR cDNA was produced, with a universal primer site and UMIs added in the process. MiXCR, applied by TCRdb to the 5' RACE reads, yields one record per CDR3 protein. The sample includes 500,000 to 650,000 distinct CDR3 sequences, around 17% seen only once; the top ten take 15% to 20%. Between the trimmed V and J ends, which lost 2 bases and 3 bases, there was a span of 13 bases. There are 15 residues in the CDR3. Germline-derived CDR1 and CDR2 are SEHNR and FQNEAQ (reference sequence). The specimen comprised PBMCs, sampled about 5 days after the first yellow fever vaccination. This TCR derives from a man aged 18 to 29 who received the YFV17D yellow fever vaccine. The chain has TRBV7-9 and TRBJ2-5; D may match TRBD1 or TRBD2 (6 bases each). CDR3 loop: CASSLSVGGKETQYF. DNA of the CDR3: TGTGCCAGCAGCTTAAGCGTAGGGGGGAAAGAGACCCAGTACTTC.